This note documents a single TCR beta chain sequence. The CDR3 length is 13 residues. Germline CDR1 SGHTA, CDR2 FQGTGA. V gave up 3 bases and J gave up 6 bases, with 8 bases separating them. This entry belongs to a study of blood T cell repertoires in COVID-19. Background on the study: Sites in the United States, Italy and Spain provided acute and convalescent COVID-19 samples.

The method was immunoSEQ multiplex PCR; TCRdb's version includes in-frame clones alone and lacks a portion of them. The profile covers approximately 130,000 clones, with 75% to 90% appearing a single time and around 17% taken by the ten largest. The specimen was peripheral blood. The J gene is TRBJ2-2, the V gene TRBV7-3, with TRBD2 as a possible D gene (6 bases). This clonotype was obtained from a woman in her fifties or sixties who had recovered from COVID-19. The CDR3, as DNA: TGTGCCAGCAGCTTCTCGGGGGCCGGGGAGCTGTTTTTT. It yields the protein CASSFSGAGELFF.